Below, one T cell receptor beta chain is given with its context. Per the germline V gene, CDR1 is LNHDA and CDR2 is SQIVND (reference sequence). V lost 6 bases to trimming and J lost 0 bases; unmatched junction nucleotides: 7. The CDR3 runs to 16 residues. This entry is derived from a study of blood T cell repertoires in COVID-19. Study information: The samples span acute and convalescent COVID-19 from the United States, Italy and Spain. T cells, B-cell-depleted T cells, or PBMCs provided the cDNA or gDNA that served as material.

In the study's own analysis: Amplifying reference gene primers gave estimates of nucleated cell counts. Using immunoSEQ multiplex PCR, the repertoire was profiled, and TCRdb retains in-frame clones only, with some absent. V, J and clone size were drawn from that table, and D and trimming were deduced from the DNA. The profile shows 200,000 to 250,000 clones, around 83% of them singletons. The Seattle site enrolled patients during active infection and followed them longitudinally. The receptor comes from a woman between 45 and 60 years old with COVID-19, enrolled during active disease. The specimen was peripheral blood. V gene TRBV19 combines with J gene TRBJ1-4; 7 nucleotides agree with TRBD1. The CDR3 DNA follows: TGTGCCAGTAGATTGAACAGGGGACCAACTAATGAAAAACTGTTTTTT. It specifies CASRLNRGPTNEKLFF.